The next 18 T cell receptor beta chains were all read from a single sample in a study of siplizumab effects on memory and regulatory T cells. Libraries were prepared by immunoSEQ multiplex PCR; TCRdb keeps only in-frame clonotypes and omits some of them. The data contain 57,000 or so clones, around three quarters of them singletons. Input material: memory CD4+ T cells sorted from blood. These receptors all stem from a human donor in good health.

This clone appeared once. This chain joins TRBV7-9 and TRBJ2-1; TRBD2 matches at 8 bases. The CDR3 is 17 residues long. Trimming at V came to 0 bases and at J to 1 base, leaving 5 bases not matched to a gene. In germline, CDR1 is SEHNR, CDR2 FQNEAQ (reference sequence). The CDR3 DNA reads as TGTGCCAGCAGCTTAGCTGGGACTAGTCGTTCCTACAATGAGCAGTTCTTC. Translation gives CASSLAGTSRSYNEQFF.

The genes are TRBV2 and TRBJ1-6, with 11 bases lining up with TRBD1. This CDR3 is 13 amino acids long. Germline CDR1 reads SNHLY; CDR2 reads FYNNEI. After removal of 5 bases from V and 10 bases from J, the junction contained 1 base not matched to a gene. For the CDR3, the DNA is TGTGCCAGCAGTAGGGACAGGGGGTCACCCCTCCACTTT. It yields the protein CASSRDRGSPLHF.

V and J are TRBV7-2 and TRBJ1-2; D is perhaps TRBD1 (6 bases). The CDR3 extends over 13 amino acids. Germline V lookup: CDR1 SGHTA, CDR2 FQGNSA. V lost 5 bases and J 7 bases, leaving 14 bases between the germline ends. CDR3: CASSPSGARGYTF. DNA for the CDR3: TGTGCCAGCAGCCCTTCAGGGGCCCGTGGCTACACCTTC.

The chain combines TRBV7-2 with TRBJ1-1, with D possibly being TRBD1 (5 bases). The CDR3 contains 15 residues. CDR1 SGHTA and CDR2 FQGNSA come from the germline V gene. The V gene lost 3 bases and the J gene lost 6 bases, with 17 bases spanning the gap. CDR3 DNA sequence: TGTGCCAGCAGCTTCAGCGGGGGAGTTGGCTCTGAAGCTTTCTTT. Protein product: CASSFSGGVGSEAFF.

The chain joins TRBV5-5 to TRBJ1-1; TRBD1 matches at 7 bases. The V gene end was trimmed by 7 bases and the J gene end by 1 base; junction bases not matched to a gene: 7. Germline loops: CDR1 SGHKS, CDR2 YYEKEE (reference sequence). The length of the CDR3 is 14 residues. The CDR3 nucleotides are TGTGCCAGCTCCCCGGGACAGCAGAACACTGAAGCTTTCTTT. Translating it yields CASSPGQQNTEAFF.

The chain employs TRBV5-1 and TRBJ2-5; TRBD1 is a possible D gene (6 bases). Looked up from germline, CDR1 is SGHRS and CDR2 is YFSETQ. CDR3 length equals 13 residues. V was trimmed by 4 bases and J by 1 base, leaving 8 bases between them. DNA for the CDR3: TGCGCCAGCAGCCCGGACAGCCAAGAGACCCAGTACTTC. Encoded protein: CASSPDSQETQYF.

This sequence joins TRBV19 and TRBJ1-6; TRBD1 aligns across 7 bases. J lost 4 bases, V lost 9 bases, and 9 bases had no gene match. From germline, CDR1 is LNHDA and CDR2 SQIVND (reference sequence). There are 15 residues in the CDR3. CDR3 bases: TGTGCCAGCCGGGAGGGGGGACAGTATAATTCACCCCTCCACTTT. Its translation is CASREGGQYNSPLHF.

The chain recombines TRBV7-9 with TRBJ2-1; D might be TRBD1 (5 bases). The CDR3 contains 13 residues. CDR1 and CDR2 (germline): SEHNR, FQNEAQ (reference sequence). With 5 bases removed from V and 3 bases from J, the gap between germline ends came to 8 bases. CDR3 region: CASSGQGYNEQFF. The CDR3 bases are TGTGCCAGCAGCGGCCAGGGCTACAATGAGCAGTTCTTC.

The rearrangement links TRBV21-1 to TRBJ1-2; the table's D gene call, TRBD1, was not cross checked with the DNA. TRBV21-1 is a pseudogene locus. This CDR3 region has 15 residues. The CDR3: CASSKNVQGVLGYTF. CDR3 sequence (DNA): TGTGCCAGCAGCAAAAACGTTCAGGGGGTCCTTGGCTACACCTTC.

V is TRBV5-6 and J is TRBJ2-7, with 11 bases that match TRBD1. The CDR3 is 16 residues long. Germline CDR1 is SGHDT and CDR2 is YYEEEE. J lost 0 bases, V lost 2 bases, and 4 bases had no gene match. CDR3 in amino acids: CASSFAGTGGSYEQYF. CDR3 DNA: TGTGCCAGCAGCTTCGCGGGGACAGGGGGCTCCTACGAGCAGTACTTC.

This clone has only a few counts. The V call is TRBV4-2, the J call TRBJ2-5; 7 bases map to TRBD1. Germline V gene data show CDR1 as LGHNA and CDR2 as YNFKEQ. V lost 4 bases, J lost 5 bases, and 16 bases stayed unmatched. The CDR3 consists of 17 residues. CDR3 protein: CASSRGTGASVGETQYF. CDR3 DNA sequence: TGTGCCAGCAGCCGCGGAACAGGGGCCTCCGTGGGTGAGACCCAGTACTTC.

V gene TRBV7-2 combines with J gene TRBJ1-6, with 10 nucleotides matching TRBD1. J was trimmed by 10 bases and V by 3 bases; bases with no gene match: 6. The CDR3 extends over 15 amino acids. Looked up from germline, CDR1 is SGHTA and CDR2 is FQGNSA. Written as DNA, the CDR3 is TGTGCCAGCAGCTTCAGGACAGGGGGGGAATCACCCCTCCACTTT. Its protein is CASSFRTGGESPLHF.

The rearrangement joins TRBV6-4 to TRBJ2-2; TRBD2 aligns across 10 bases. The CDR3 has 15 amino acids. J gave up 0 bases and V 6 bases, and 1 base lay outside the gene matches. Germline V gives CDR1 MRHNA, CDR2 SNTAGT. The CDR3 protein is CASRAGGPNTGELFF. The CDR3 DNA reads TGTGCCAGCAGAGCGGGGGGGCCGAACACCGGGGAGCTGTTTTTT.

Here the CDR3 reads CASREEPNSGANVLTF. CDR3 nucleotide sequence: TGTGCCAGCAGGGAGGAACCCAACTCTGGGGCCAACGTCCTGACTTTC. The chain links TRBV7-9 to TRBJ2-6; TRBD2 might be the D (5 bases). The CDR3 runs 16 residues. CDR1 is SEHNR and CDR2 is FQNEAQ in the germline V gene (reference sequence). V was clipped by 6 bases and J by 0 bases, with 12 bases between them. The whole variable domain, filled in from reference TRBV7-9 and TRBJ2-6, reads DTGVSQNPRHKITKRGQNVTFRCDPISEHNRLYWYRQTLGQGPEFLTYFQNEAQLEKSRLLSDRFSAERPKGSFSTLEIQRTEQGDSAMYLCASREEPNSGANVLTFGAGSRLTVL.

The chain has TRBV15 and TRBJ2-1; D remains ambiguous. The CDR3 loop spans 14 amino acids. V shed 1 base and J shed 4 bases, with 8 bases lying between them. Germline loops: CDR1 LNHNV, CDR2 YYDKDF (reference sequence). The CDR3 nucleotides read TGTGCCACCAGCAGAGGCGGTGATTACAATGAGCAGTTCTTC. This encodes CATSRGGDYNEQFF.

This rearrangement joins TRBV12-5 to TRBJ1-1; D uncertain. This CDR3 region has 13 residues. Deletions cut 6 bases from V and 0 bases from J, with 8 bases between. Looked up from germline, CDR1 is LGHNT and CDR2 is FRNRAP. CDR3 DNA sequence: TGTGCTAGTGGATTAACAGTGAACACTGAAGCTTTCTTT. It is translated as CASGLTVNTEAFF.

This clone was found a few times. CDR3 amino acids: CATSRGELRGQGMNEQFF. CDR3 DNA sequence: TGTGCCACCAGCAGAGGTGAGCTGAGGGGACAGGGGATGAATGAGCAGTTCTTC. J is TRBJ2-1 and V is TRBV15; 10 bases fit TRBD1. The CDR3 loop spans 18 amino acids. The V gene end was trimmed by 1 base and the J gene end by 7 bases; junction bases not matched to a gene: 13. Germline CDR1 is LNHNV and CDR2 is YYDKDF (reference sequence). The full variable domain, with the rest looked up from reference TRBV15 and TRBJ2-1, is DAMVIQNPRYQVTQFGKPVTLSCSQTLNHNVMYWYQQKSSQAPKLLFHYYDKDFNNEADTPDNFQSRRPNTSFCFLDIRSPGLGDTAMYLCATSRGELRGQGMNEQFFGPGTRLTVL.

This chain uses TRBV14 with TRBJ2-6; D may be TRBD1 (6 bases). Germline-derived CDR1 and CDR2 are SGHDN and FVKESK. The CDR3 has 19 amino acids. Trimming left V 2 bases short and J 0 bases short, with 17 bases between. The CDR3 is CASSQFVIRGYSGANVLTF. The CDR3 DNA follows: TGTGCCAGCAGCCAATTCGTTATCAGGGGCTACTCTGGGGCCAACGTCCTGACTTTC.